A single sample gave rise to the 29 T cell receptor beta chains below, sequenced in a study of regulatory T cells in long-lasting Graves disease. Described time point: newly diagnosed GD, antithyroid drugs for less than 3 months. Isolated PBMC RNA provided the starting material for the TCR library. Through Arm-PCR of CDR3 regions and iRepertoire HTBI primers, TCR beta libraries were built. TCRdb re-analysed the multiplex PCR reads in MiXCR, keeping a single row per CDR3 protein. The sample holds around 420,000 distinct CDR3 sequences, over 14% seen once. These sequences were also reported in another study, on T cells in Graves' hyperthyroidism and ophthalmopathy.

The source was peripheral blood mononuclear cells (PBMCs), collected at new diagnosis, from a patient treated with antithyroid drugs. Every receptor here comes from a woman in her 40s with Graves disease.

The chain joins TRBV12-3 or TRBV12-4 to TRBJ2-2; perhaps TRBD1 as D (5 bases). The CDR3 is 14 residues long. Trimming shortened V by 6 bases and J by 1 base, and 9 bases separated the two germline ends. CDR3 amino acids: CASSYTGNTGELFF. The CDR3, as DNA: TGTGCCAGCAGCTATACAGGGAACACCGGGGAGCTGTTTTTT.

This clonotype showed up many times. The V call is TRBV11-2, the J call TRBJ2-1; no definite D call. The germline CDR1 and CDR2 sequences are SGHAT and FQNNGV. V lost 1 base and J 10 bases, leaving 11 bases between the germline ends. The CDR3 has 13 residues. The CDR3 loop is CASSLGAGPEQFF. The CDR3 coding sequence is TGTGCCAGCAGCTTAGGAGCTGGGCCAGAGCAGTTCTTC.

This clonotype has ten or more counts. The gene calls are TRBV2 and TRBJ2-5, with D perhaps matching TRBD1 (6 bases). Deletions cut 8 bases from V and 2 bases from J, with 9 bases between. Germline CDR1 and CDR2: SNHLY and FYNNEI. The CDR3 is 12 residues long. The CDR3 DNA reads TGTGCCAGCCGGACAGATCAAGAGACCCAGTACTTC. This encodes CASRTDQETQYF.

The CDR3 nucleotides read TGTGCCAGCAGCTTGGTTGAAAGCGGGTTTTACGAGCAGTACTTC. Its protein product is CASSLVESGFYEQYF. V and J are TRBV5-6 and TRBJ2-7; tentative D call: TRBD2 (6 bases). CDR3 size: 15 residues. V lost 0 bases and J lost 4, with 14 bases in between. The germline gives CDR1 SGHDT, CDR2 YYEEEE. Full variable domain (rest looked up from reference TRBV5-6 and TRBJ2-7): DAGVTQSPTHLIKTRGQQVTLRCSPKSGHDTVSWYQQALGQGPQFIFQYYEEEERQRGNFPDRFSGHQFPNYSSELNVNALLLGDSALYLCASSLVESGFYEQYFGPGTRLTVT.

This clonotype was found many times. The chain has TRBV12-3 or TRBV12-4 and TRBJ2-7, with 8 bases lining up with TRBD1. Trimming cost V 5 bases and J 2 bases; bases outside gene matches: 11. The CDR3 is 16 residues long. In nucleotides, the CDR3 is TGTGCCAGCAGTCCTAGTCCCGGGACAGGCCCCTACGAGCAGTACTTC. Amino acids: CASSPSPGTGPYEQYF.

This clonotype was counted ten times or more. The V call is TRBV28, the J call TRBJ1-6; 7 bases agree with TRBD1. This CDR3 has 13 amino acids. CDR1 is MDHEN, CDR2 SYDVKM, per germline. J lost 7 bases, V lost 10 bases, and 7 bases had no gene match. In nucleotides, the CDR3 is TGTGCCACCGGGGGACAGATGAATTCACCCCTCCACTTT. This codes for CATGGQMNSPLHF.

This clonotype has only a few counts. The chain links TRBV28 to TRBJ2-5; a weak D match, TRBD2 (5 bases). From germline, CDR1 is MDHEN and CDR2 SYDVKM. Trimming removed 6 bases at V and 1 base at J, with 12 bases between. The CDR3 covers 14 residues. CDR3 sequence (DNA): TGTGCCAGCAGCCCCGGCACTAGCCAAGAGACCCAGTACTTC. Protein product: CASSPGTSQETQYF.

This clonotype was seen at least ten times. The V gene is TRBV28, the J gene TRBJ1-2; D is ambiguous. In germline, CDR1 is MDHEN, CDR2 SYDVKM. This CDR3 spans 16 amino acids. Trimming took 6 bases from V and 1 from J, leaving 18 bases between them. CDR3 sequence: CASSKYPRDFNYGYTF. The CDR3 coding sequence is TGTGCCAGCAGCAAATATCCGAGGGATTTTAACTATGGCTACACCTTC.

In this sample, this clonotype turned up a few times. The J gene is TRBJ2-7, the V gene TRBV5-1; 7 bases line up with TRBD2. V was pared by 4 bases and J by 0 bases, with 7 bases of the junction left unmatched. This CDR3 has 15 amino acids. CDR1 is SGHRS, CDR2 YFSETQ, per germline. The CDR3 coding sequence is TGCGCCAGCAGCGGGGTAGCGGGCGGCTCCTACGAGCAGTACTTC. Its protein is CASSGVAGGSYEQYF. Using reference TRBV5-1 and TRBJ2-7 for the parts outside the CDR3, the full variable domain is KAGVTQTPRYLIKTRGQQVTLSCSPISGHRSVSWYQQTPGQGLQFLFEYFSETQRNKGNFPGRFSGRQFSNSRSEMNVSTLELGDSALYLCASSGVAGGSYEQYFGPGTRLTVT.

This clonotype has a handful of counts. The chain combines TRBV24-1 with TRBJ1-1; D gene unclear. Germline-derived CDR1 and CDR2 are KGHDR and SFDVKD. V was cut by 4 bases and J by 1 base, with 6 bases left in between. The CDR3 runs 13 residues. In DNA form, the CDR3 reads TGTGCCACCAGTGACCCACAGAACACTGAAGCTTTCTTT. This sequence encodes CATSDPQNTEAFF.

The chain has TRBV28 and TRBJ2-2; tentative D call: TRBD2 (5 bases). This CDR3 comprises 13 residues. Germline CDR1 and CDR2: MDHEN and SYDVKM. V dropped 6 bases and J dropped 7 bases, with 12 bases sitting between them. CDR3 sequence: CASSIIAFGELFF. The DNA for the CDR3 is TGTGCCAGCAGCATAATAGCGTTCGGGGAGCTGTTTTTT.

The chain carries TRBV5-1 and TRBJ1-5, with D perhaps TRBD1 (5 bases). CDR3 length: 13 amino acids. Germline assignment: CDR1 SGHRS and CDR2 YFSETQ. V was shortened by 2 bases and J by 4 bases, with 7 bases between the two germline ends. This chain's CDR3 is CASSFWGNQPQHF. In DNA, the CDR3 is TGCGCCAGCAGCTTCTGGGGGAATCAGCCCCAGCATTTT.

On this clonotype itself: A much larger clone is a single base away; this may be a read error. CDR3 residues: CASGPRTSGNSDTQYF. The CDR3 DNA follows: TGTGCCAGCGGCCCGCGGACTAGCGGGAATTCAGATACGCAGTATTTT. The chain is built from TRBV7-8 and TRBJ2-3; 12 bases align to TRBD2. The V gene end was trimmed by 8 bases and the J gene end by 4 bases; junction bases not matched to a gene: 10. CDR3 length: 16 amino acids. Germline V CDR1 and CDR2: SGHVS, FQNEAQ.

This clonotype has just a few counts. The V call is TRBV28, the J call TRBJ2-7, with 9 nucleotides matching TRBD1. CDR3 length: 14 residues. Germline V gives CDR1 MDHEN, CDR2 SYDVKM. Trimming removed 6 bases from V and 1 base from J; junction bases left unmatched: 4. The CDR3 reads CASRATGGSYEQYF. The CDR3 DNA reads as TGTGCCAGCAGAGCGACAGGGGGGTCCTACGAGCAGTACTTC.

Many counts were recorded for this clonotype. The V call is TRBV5-1, the J call TRBJ1-2; TRBD1 is a possible D gene (6 bases). V lost 5 bases and J lost 3, with 14 bases in between. The CDR3 is 14 amino acids. CDR1 is SGHRS and CDR2 is YFSETQ in the germline V gene. The CDR3 spells CASRFRTADYGYTF. CDR3 sequence (DNA): TGCGCCAGCAGGTTTCGGACAGCGGACTATGGCTACACCTTC.

This clonotype has a count of ten or more. The rearrangement links TRBV3-1 to TRBJ2-1, with D possibly TRBD2 on 6 matching bases. V gave up 3 bases and J gave up 7 bases, with 13 bases separating them. The germline V gene encodes CDR1 LGHDT and CDR2 YNNKEL (reference sequence). CDR3 length: 14 residues. CDR3 sequence: CASSHGTGENEQFF. CDR3 bases: TGTGCCAGCAGCCATGGAACGGGAGAGAATGAGCAGTTCTTC.

This clonotype showed up many times. V usage is TRBV2 and J usage is TRBJ2-2; 7 bases map to TRBD1. From germline, CDR1 is SNHLY and CDR2 FYNNEI. CDR3 size: 15 residues. J lost 0 bases, V lost 8 bases, and 6 bases had no gene match. The CDR3 coding sequence is TGTGCCAGCCGTCCCGGGACAGCGAACACCGGGGAGCTGTTTTTT. This translates into CASRPGTANTGELFF.

This clonotype was recorded at least ten times. V gene TRBV2 combines with J gene TRBJ2-1; D ambiguous. Trimming removed 4 bases from V and 7 bases from J, with 5 bases in between. CDR3 size: 11 residues. Germline V gives CDR1 SNHLY, CDR2 FYNNEI. CDR3 sequence: CASSVQNEQFF. Written as DNA, the CDR3 is TGTGCCAGCAGTGTTCAAAATGAGCAGTTCTTC.

This clonotype came up many times. The chain employs TRBV20-1 and TRBJ1-1; weak D call: TRBD1 (6 bases). Trimming took 6 bases from V and 1 from J, leaving 15 bases between them. This CDR3 contains 14 residues. Germline V CDR1 and CDR2: DFQATT, SNEGSKA (reference sequence). CDR3: CSAQQGEGNTEAFF. Written as DNA, the CDR3 is TGCAGTGCCCAACAGGGTGAAGGGAACACTGAAGCTTTCTTT.

CDR3 loop: CATSSWGSDTQYF. The CDR3 coding sequence is TGTGCCACCAGCAGTTGGGGGTCAGATACGCAGTATTTT. This chain connects TRBV15 to TRBJ2-3; D is perhaps TRBD1 or TRBD2 (5 bases each). The ends were cut back, 3 bases at V and 4 bases at J, with 8 bases in the middle. Per the germline V gene, CDR1 is LNHNV and CDR2 is YYDKDF (reference sequence). The CDR3 is 13 amino acids. The full variable domain, rest sourced from reference TRBV15 and TRBJ2-3, is DAMVIQNPRYQVTQFGKPVTLSCSQTLNHNVMYWYQQKSSQAPKLLFHYYDKDFNNEADTPDNFQSRRPNTSFCFLDIRSPGLGDTAMYLCATSSWGSDTQYFGPGTRLTVL.

This clonotype was counted at least ten times. This chain uses TRBV7-2 with TRBJ1-5; the match to TRBD1 covers 7 bases. The CDR3 is made up of 14 amino acids. J gave up 9 bases and V 5 bases, and 10 bases lay outside the gene matches. The germline CDR1 and CDR2 sequences are SGHTA and FQGNSA. CDR3 sequence (DNA): TGTGCCAGCAGCCCTAGACAGGGAGAGTGGCCCCAGCATTTT. Translation gives CASSPRQGEWPQHF.

Note on this clonotype: This clone may be a read error of a much larger clone one base away. The chain is built from TRBV28 and TRBJ1-2; a weak D match, TRBD1 (6 bases). The CDR3 consists of 14 residues. CDR1 MDHEN and CDR2 SYDVKM come from the germline V gene. CDR3 sequence: CAGSLSGAAWGYTF. Here the CDR3 DNA reads TGTGCCGGCAGTTTGTCGGGGGCCGCCTGGGGCTACACCTTC.

This clonotype was counted at least ten times. This chain uses TRBV10-3 with TRBJ2-7; D possibly corresponds to TRBD2 (5 bases). Looked up from germline, CDR1 is ENHRY and CDR2 is SYGVKD. The ends were cut back, 2 bases at V and 0 bases at J, with 11 bases in the middle. The CDR3 totals 15 residues. The CDR3, as DNA: TGTGCCATCAGTGAGATCGGAGGTAGCTCCTACGAGCAGTACTTC. Translation gives CAISEIGGSSYEQYF.

This clonotype was detected many times. In DNA form, the CDR3 reads TGTGCCAGTAGTATCAGCAGGGGGCCTCAAGAGACCCAGTACTTC. It encodes CASSISRGPQETQYF. The chain links TRBV19 to TRBJ2-5; 8 bases map to TRBD1. V trimming: 3 bases; J trimming: 2 bases; junction bases outside the gene matches: 5. The CDR3 totals 15 residues. The germline V gene has CDR1 LNHDA and CDR2 SQIVND (reference sequence).

The chain combines TRBV3-1 with TRBJ2-2, with TRBD2 matching over 8 bases. V shed 0 bases, J shed 3 bases, and the junction held 15 bases outside the gene matches. Per germline, CDR1 LGHDT and CDR2 YNNKEL (reference sequence). This CDR3 is built from 20 residues. In DNA, the CDR3 is TGTGCCAGCAGCCAAGAGACCCCAAGGAAAGCGGGAGCTGACACCGGGGAGCTGTTTTTT. This encodes CASSQETPRKAGADTGELFF.

This clonotype appeared many times. The chain carries TRBV6-2 or TRBV6-3 and TRBJ1-2, with D possibly TRBD1 on 5 matching bases. CDR1 and CDR2 from the germline V gene are MNHEY and SVGEGT. Trimming removed 2 bases at V and 7 bases at J, with 11 bases between. The CDR3 has 13 residues. The CDR3 nucleotides are TGTGCCAGCAGTTACGGGAGGGGCGGTGGCTACACCTTC. Amino acids: CASSYGRGGGYTF.

The CDR3 DNA sequence: TGCAGTGCCCCTAGGGACTACGAGCAGTACTTC. This translates into CSAPRDYEQYF. The genes are TRBV20-1 and TRBJ2-7; D gene uncertain. Trimming cost V 6 bases and J 3 bases, with 9 bases left between them. The CDR3 has 11 amino acids. Germline V lookup: CDR1 DFQATT, CDR2 SNEGSKA (reference sequence).

The sample holds many counts of this clonotype. The CDR3 reads CATKDGGEQFF. CDR3 DNA: TGTGCCACCAAAGACGGGGGGGAGCAGTTCTTC. The chain employs TRBV24-1 and TRBJ2-1; 7 nucleotides match TRBD2. V was clipped by 8 bases and J by 10 bases; unmatched bases: 4. This CDR3 spans 11 amino acids. Germline V lookup: CDR1 KGHDR, CDR2 SFDVKD.

This clonotype was counted many times. The chain combines TRBV7-2 with TRBJ1-2; D not resolved. The V end was cut by 4 bases, the J end by 7 bases, with 13 bases between. Germline CDR1 and CDR2: SGHTA and FQGNSA. The CDR3 runs 13 residues. The CDR3 coding sequence is TGTGCCAGCAGCTCCCAATGGGTTCTTGGCTACACCTTC. Its translation: CASSSQWVLGYTF.